This T cell receptor (beta chain) was sequenced in a study of blood T cells in healthy people across ages. Study findings and constraints: More naive CD4+ cells and higher diversity were found in long-lived than in aged donors.

The CDR3 runs to 14 residues. Germline CDR1 is SGHRS and CDR2 is YFSETQ. With V trimmed by 4 bases and J by 5 bases, 7 bases remained unmatched. Each sample had at least 6.5 million PBMCs isolated. Extractions gave at least 6 micrograms of total RNA per sample. The second PCR ran about 6 to 12 cycles with a sample-barcoded 5' primer and J-beta primers. Via MiXCR, TCRdb re-called the 5' RACE reads, giving one row per CDR3 protein. Seen here are some 1.1 million distinct CDR3 sequences, roughly two fifths observed once, and the top ten hold around 13%. About this clonotype: Its antigen is unidentified.

Input material: blood. This sequence joins TRBV5-1 and TRBJ2-3, with 7 bases aligning to TRBD1. The receptor was isolated from a man aged 18 to 29 in good health. This chain's CDR3 is CASSVGQTRDTQYF. CDR3 nucleotides: TGCGCCAGCAGCGTGGGACAGACGAGAGATACGCAGTATTTT. The full variable domain, with the rest looked up from reference TRBV5-1 and TRBJ2-3, is KAGVTQTPRYLIKTRGQQVTLSCSPISGHRSVSWYQQTPGQGLQFLFEYFSETQRNKGNFPGRFSGRQFSNSRSEMNVSTLELGDSALYLCASSVGQTRDTQYFGPGTRLTVL.